This TCR beta chain is drawn from a study of radiation and T cells in renal cell carcinoma. Whole-study findings and limits: From baseline, blood top tumor clonotypes peaked at 2 weeks post-radiation. No pretreatment tumor biopsies were available for baseline clonotypes.

Sequenced by immunoSEQ multiplex PCR; TCRdb stores in-frame clones only, minus some. The sample includes about 130,000 clones, roughly 80% of them seen just once. Time point noted: baseline pretreatment blood. The treatment is: 15 Gy SBRT to primary tumor, nephrectomy 4 weeks later. Radiation-treated patients gave blood at baseline, week 2 and week 4. On this clone: Its antigen remains unknown.

Trimming left V 8 bases short and J 0 bases short, with 17 bases between. Germline CDR1 is MDHEN and CDR2 is SYDVKM. The CDR3 consists of 16 residues. The sequenced sample was blood, obtained from a patient whose treatment included radiotherapy and nephrectomy. V is TRBV28 and J is TRBJ2-1, with D possibly being TRBD2 (5 bases). The receptor's source is a woman in her fifties or sixties with renal cell carcinoma. CDR3 region: CASLESAGHSYNEQFF. The CDR3 nucleotides are TGTGCCAGCCTGGAGTCGGCGGGCCACTCCTACAATGAGCAGTTCTTC.